This is a list of T cell receptor beta chains from one sample in a study of blood T cell repertoires in COVID-19. Using immunoSEQ multiplex PCR, the repertoire was profiled, and TCRdb retains in-frame clones only, with some absent. The table includes 200,000 to 250,000 clones, 75% to 85% detected once. Sequenced material: peripheral blood. Source of these receptors: a man aged 45-60 years with active or convalescent COVID-19. The CDR3 runs from the conserved cysteine through the conserved F or W. Each record gives: V gene, J gene, clone size, D gene, CDR3 protein, CDR3 DNA. D genes are given only for firm matches. The listing skips clone size in some rows; elsewhere it reads once, few, many or a size class.

>TRBV18|TRBJ2-7|-|TRBD1
CASSPLGTGASYEQYF
TGTGCCAGCTCACCCCTCGGGACAGGTGCCTCCTACGAGCAGTACTTC
>TRBV12-3/TRBV12-4|TRBJ2-3|-|-
CASSRTGGVTQYF
TGTGCCAGCAGCCGTACGGGGGGCGTTACGCAGTATTTT
>TRBV11-2|TRBJ2-7|few|TRBD2
CASSFKAGGTYEQYF
TGTGCCAGCAGCTTTAAGGCGGGAGGGACCTACGAGCAGTACTTC
>TRBV11-2|TRBJ2-3|-|TRBD1
CASSLGQGTDTQYF
TGTGCCAGCAGCTTAGGACAGGGGACAGATACGCAGTATTTT
>TRBV2|TRBJ1-6|few|-
CASSVHLNNSPLHF
TGTGCCAGCAGTGTCCACTTAAATAATTCACCCCTCCACTTT
>TRBV18|TRBJ1-3|many|TRBD1
CASSRTGGLNTIYF
TGTGCCAGCTCTCGGACAGGGGGCCTAAACACCATATATTTT
>TRBV7-9|TRBJ2-7|-|TRBD2
CASSLLAGGTDEQYF
TGTGCCAGCAGCTTACTAGCGGGGGGGACGGACGAGCAGTACTTC
>TRBV10-3|TRBJ1-6|few|TRBD1
CAISEFGDRGQSPLHF
TGTGCCATCAGTGAGTTCGGGGACAGGGGTCAGTCACCCCTCCACTTT
>TRBV5-5|TRBJ1-1|few|-
CASSLGGKSNTEAFF
TGTGCCAGCAGCTTGGGTGGCAAATCGAACACTGAAGCTTTCTTT
>TRBV5-1|TRBJ2-7|-|TRBD1
CASSFQGAYEQYF
TGCGCCAGCAGCTTTCAGGGGGCCTACGAGCAGTACTTC
>TRBV6-5|TRBJ1-5|-|-
CASRQGSNQPQHF
TGTGCCAGCAGGCAGGGTAGCAATCAGCCCCAGCATTTT
>TRBV27|TRBJ2-2|-|-
CASSLLSANTGELFF
TGTGCCAGCAGTTTACTTAGCGCGAACACCGGGGAGCTGTTTTTT
>TRBV6-2/TRBV6-3|TRBJ1-1|-|TRBD1
CASSDTSLGTDTEAFF
TGTGCCAGCAGTGACACATCGCTAGGGACAGACACTGAAGCTTTCTTT
>TRBV23-1|TRBJ2-3|-|TRBD2
CASSQVPGLAGVCDTQYF
TGCGCCAGCAGTCAAGTCCCGGGACTAGCGGGAGTTTGTGATACGCAGTATTTT
>TRBV7-2|TRBJ1-2|-|-
CASSFQGSGNYGYTF
TGTGCCAGCAGCTTCCAGGGTAGCGGTAACTATGGCTACACCTTC
>TRBV5-1|TRBJ2-1|-|-
CASTAGGANSYNEQFF
TGCGCCAGCACTGCGGGCGGCGCCAACTCCTACAATGAGCAGTTCTTC
>TRBV3-1/TRBV3-2|TRBJ1-1|-|-
CASSLVGRTEAFF
TGTGCCAGCAGCCTAGTAGGGAGGACTGAAGCTTTCTTT
>TRBV14|TRBJ1-4|once|-
CASSQVRGINEKLFF
TGTGCCAGCAGCCAAGTCCGCGGGATTAATGAAAAACTGTTTTTT
>TRBV7-3|TRBJ2-2|once|-
CASSLDKNTGELFF
TGTGCCAGCAGCTTAGACAAGAACACCGGGGAGCTGTTTTTT
>TRBV4-3|TRBJ1-1|-|-
CASSPLGGRGTEAFF
TGCGCCAGCAGCCCCCTGGGGGGGCGCGGCACTGAAGCTTTCTTT
>TRBV5-5|TRBJ2-3|once|-
CASSLDPFTDTQYF
TGTGCCAGCAGCTTGGATCCGTTCACAGATACGCAGTATTTT
>TRBV19|TRBJ1-1|-|TRBD1
CATQGDTEAFF
TGTGCCACACAGGGGGACACTGAAGCTTTCTTT
>TRBV28|TRBJ2-3|-|TRBD2
CASSTRGMGTDTQYF
TGTGCCAGCAGTACGCGGGGGATGGGGACAGATACGCAGTATTTT
>TRBV9|TRBJ2-1|-|TRBD2
CASGRDSDNEQFF
TGTGCCAGCGGGAGGGACTCGGACAATGAGCAGTTCTTC
>TRBV9|TRBJ2-1|-|TRBD2
CASSLTSGSHNEQFF
TGTGCCAGCAGCTTGACTAGCGGGTCCCACAATGAGCAGTTCTTC
>TRBV6-2/TRBV6-3|TRBJ1-6|-|-
CASSPGGGPPYNSPLHF
TGTGCCAGCAGCCCTGGGGGCGGGCCACCCTATAATTCACCCCTCCACTTT
>TRBV2|TRBJ2-5|-|-
CASSDHTGWQETQYF
TGTGCCAGCAGTGACCATACAGGGTGGCAAGAGACCCAGTACTTC
>TRBV10-3|TRBJ2-2|-|TRBD1
CATMDRGYGELFF
TGTGCCACCATGGACAGGGGTTACGGGGAGCTGTTTTTT
>TRBV19|TRBJ1-5|-|-
CASTPGGSNQPQHF
TGTGCCTCAACCCCTGGAGGTAGCAATCAGCCCCAGCATTTT
>TRBV3-1/TRBV3-2|TRBJ2-1|few|-
CASSQVSGVSNEQFF
TGTGCCAGCAGCCAAGTGTCAGGGGTAAGTAATGAGCAGTTCTTC